This TCR beta chain was retrieved from a study of CD8 T cells in Susac syndrome. Points on this clonotype: Its antigen remains unidentified.

General study results and limits: It was acknowledged in the study that the number of individuals who were included in its TCR sequencing and HLA analysis was relatively small.

With random hexamers, roughly 0.5 to 1 ug RNA was reverse transcribed. By means of immunoSEQ multiplex PCR, TCR beta CDR3 spanning 54 Vbeta and 13 Jbeta underwent amplification. TCRdb passed the immunoSEQ multiplex PCR reads through MiXCR, listing each CDR3 protein once. The data contain 150,000 to 200,000 distinct CDR3 sequences, roughly 95% of them singletons. The T cells that were sequenced for TCR beta were CD8+ and CD4+ cells from blood. Sequencing was done on a sample of CD4+ T cells from PBMCs. The source is a human donor with multiple sclerosis.

DNA for the CDR3: TGTGCCAGCAGTTATCACGACCCCACAGATACGCAGTATTTT. This sequence encodes CASSYHDPTDTQYF. V is TRBV6-2 or TRBV6-3 and J is TRBJ2-3; D remains ambiguous. The CDR3 extends over 14 amino acids. Germline assignment: CDR1 MNHEY and CDR2 SVGEGT. The ends were cut back, 3 bases at V and 2 bases at J, with 9 bases in the middle.